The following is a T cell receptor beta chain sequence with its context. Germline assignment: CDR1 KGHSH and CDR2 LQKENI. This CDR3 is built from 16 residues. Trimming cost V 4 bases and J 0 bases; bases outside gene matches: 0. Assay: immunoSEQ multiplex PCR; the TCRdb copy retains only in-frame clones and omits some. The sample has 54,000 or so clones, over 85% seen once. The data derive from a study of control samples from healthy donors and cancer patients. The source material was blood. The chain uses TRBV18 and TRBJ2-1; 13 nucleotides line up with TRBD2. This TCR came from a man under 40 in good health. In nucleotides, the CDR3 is TGTGCCAGCTCACGGACTAGCGGGAGCTCCTACAATGAGCAGTTCTTC. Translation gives CASSRTSGSSYNEQFF.